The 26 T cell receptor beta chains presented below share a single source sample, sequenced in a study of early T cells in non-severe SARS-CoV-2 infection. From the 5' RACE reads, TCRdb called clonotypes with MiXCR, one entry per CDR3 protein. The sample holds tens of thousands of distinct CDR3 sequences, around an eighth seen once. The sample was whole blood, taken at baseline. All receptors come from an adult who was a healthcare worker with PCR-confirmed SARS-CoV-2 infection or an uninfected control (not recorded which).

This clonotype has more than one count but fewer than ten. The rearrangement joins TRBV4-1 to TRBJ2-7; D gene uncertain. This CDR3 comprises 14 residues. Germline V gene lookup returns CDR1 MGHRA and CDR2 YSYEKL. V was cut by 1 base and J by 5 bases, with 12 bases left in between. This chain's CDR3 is CASSQGATPNEQYF. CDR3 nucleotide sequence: TGCGCCAGCAGCCAAGGGGCGACCCCCAACGAGCAGTACTTC.

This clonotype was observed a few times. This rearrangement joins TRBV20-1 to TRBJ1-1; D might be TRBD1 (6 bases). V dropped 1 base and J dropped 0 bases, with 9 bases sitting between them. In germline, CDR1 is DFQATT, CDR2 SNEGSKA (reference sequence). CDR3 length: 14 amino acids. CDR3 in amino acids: CSARGQELNTEAFF. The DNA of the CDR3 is TGCAGTGCTAGAGGACAGGAGCTGAACACTGAAGCTTTCTTT.

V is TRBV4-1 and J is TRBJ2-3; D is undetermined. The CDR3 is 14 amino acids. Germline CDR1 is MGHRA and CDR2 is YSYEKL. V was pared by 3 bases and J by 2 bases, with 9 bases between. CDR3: CASSQTRVTDTQYF. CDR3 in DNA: TGCGCCAGCAGCCAGACAAGGGTCACAGATACGCAGTATTTT.

CDR3 nucleotides: TGTGCCAGCAGCGCCACAGCGGGGGGCAAAGGCAATGAGCAGTTCTTC. This encodes CASSATAGGKGNEQFF. The chain recombines TRBV9 with TRBJ2-1; TRBD2 matches 9 bases. The CDR3 contains 16 residues. Germline CDR1 is SGDLS and CDR2 is YYNGEE. The ends lost 3 bases at V and 6 bases at J; junction bases unmatched: 10.

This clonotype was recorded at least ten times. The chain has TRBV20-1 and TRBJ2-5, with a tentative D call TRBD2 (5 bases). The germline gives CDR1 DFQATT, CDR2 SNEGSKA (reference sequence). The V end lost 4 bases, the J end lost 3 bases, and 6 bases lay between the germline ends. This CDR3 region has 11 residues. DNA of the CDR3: TGCAGTGCTAACGGGGAAGAGACCCAGTACTTC. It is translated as CSANGEETQYF.

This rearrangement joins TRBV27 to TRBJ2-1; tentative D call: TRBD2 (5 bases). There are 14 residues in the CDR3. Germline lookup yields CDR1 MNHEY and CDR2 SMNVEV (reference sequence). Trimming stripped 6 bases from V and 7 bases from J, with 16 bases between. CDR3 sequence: CASSPGNLGNEQFF. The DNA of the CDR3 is TGTGCCAGCAGCCCGGGAAACCTGGGGAATGAGCAGTTCTTC.

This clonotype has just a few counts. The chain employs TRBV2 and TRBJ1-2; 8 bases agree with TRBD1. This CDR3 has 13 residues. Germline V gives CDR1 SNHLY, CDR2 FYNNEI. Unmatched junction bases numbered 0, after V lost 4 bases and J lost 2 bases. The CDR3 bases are TGTGCCAGCAGTGGACAGGGGAACTATGGCTACACCTTC. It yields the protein CASSGQGNYGYTF. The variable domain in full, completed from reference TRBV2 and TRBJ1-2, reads EPEVTQTPSHQVTQMGQEVILRCVPISNHLYFYWYRQILGQKVEFLVSFYNNEISEKSEIFDDQFSVERPDGSNFTLKIRSTKLEDSAMYFCASSGQGNYGYTFGSGTRLTVV.

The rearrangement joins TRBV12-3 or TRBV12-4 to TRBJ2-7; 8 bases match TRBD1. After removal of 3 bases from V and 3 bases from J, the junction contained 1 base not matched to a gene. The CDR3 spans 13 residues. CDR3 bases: TGTGCCAGCAGTTTCAGGGGGCTCTACGAGCAGTACTTC. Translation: CASSFRGLYEQYF.

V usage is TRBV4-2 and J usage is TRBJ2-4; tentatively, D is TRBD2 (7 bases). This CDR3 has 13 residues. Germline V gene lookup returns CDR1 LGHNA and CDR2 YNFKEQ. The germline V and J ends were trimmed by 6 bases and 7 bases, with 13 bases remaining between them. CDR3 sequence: CASRGRGGNIQYF. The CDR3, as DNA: TGTGCCAGCAGGGGCAGGGGAGGGAACATTCAGTACTTC.

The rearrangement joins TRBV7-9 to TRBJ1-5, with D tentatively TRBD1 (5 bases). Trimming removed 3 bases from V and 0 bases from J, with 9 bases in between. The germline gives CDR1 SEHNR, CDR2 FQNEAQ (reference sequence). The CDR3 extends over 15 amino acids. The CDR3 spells CASSLGEYSNQPQHF. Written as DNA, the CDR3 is TGTGCCAGCAGCTTGGGGGAGTATAGCAATCAGCCCCAGCATTTT.

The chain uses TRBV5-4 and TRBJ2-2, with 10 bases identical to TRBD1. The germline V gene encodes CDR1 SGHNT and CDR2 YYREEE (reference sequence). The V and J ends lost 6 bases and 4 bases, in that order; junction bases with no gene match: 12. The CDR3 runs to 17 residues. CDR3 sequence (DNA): TGTGCCAGCACCTCGCCGGGACAGGGGTCCATCACCGGGGAGCTGTTTTTT. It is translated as CASTSPGQGSITGELFF.

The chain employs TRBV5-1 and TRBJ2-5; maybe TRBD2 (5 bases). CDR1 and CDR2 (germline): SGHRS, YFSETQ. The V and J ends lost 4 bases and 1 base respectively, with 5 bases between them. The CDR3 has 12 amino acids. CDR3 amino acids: CASSRGQETQYF. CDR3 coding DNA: TGCGCCAGCAGCCGGGGCCAAGAGACCCAGTACTTC.

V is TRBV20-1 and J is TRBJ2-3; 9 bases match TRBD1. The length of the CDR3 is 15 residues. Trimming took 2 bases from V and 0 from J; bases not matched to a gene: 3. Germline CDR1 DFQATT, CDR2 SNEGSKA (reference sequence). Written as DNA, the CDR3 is TGCAGTGCTAGAACAGGGGGCTTTAGCACAGATACGCAGTATTTT. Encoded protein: CSARTGGFSTDTQYF.

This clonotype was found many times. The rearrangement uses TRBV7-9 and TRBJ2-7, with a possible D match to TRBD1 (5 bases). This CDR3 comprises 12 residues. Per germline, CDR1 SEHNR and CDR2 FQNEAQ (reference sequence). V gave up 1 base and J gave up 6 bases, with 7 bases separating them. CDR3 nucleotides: TGTGCCAGCAGCTTAGGCAGGGTCGAGCAGTACTTC. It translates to CASSLGRVEQYF.

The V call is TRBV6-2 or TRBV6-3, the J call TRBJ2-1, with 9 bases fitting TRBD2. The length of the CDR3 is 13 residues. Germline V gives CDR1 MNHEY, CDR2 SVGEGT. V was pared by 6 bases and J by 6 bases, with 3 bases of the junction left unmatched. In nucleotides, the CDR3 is TGTGCCAGCAGCATAGCGGGGGCCAATGAGCAGTTCTTC. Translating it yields CASSIAGANEQFF.

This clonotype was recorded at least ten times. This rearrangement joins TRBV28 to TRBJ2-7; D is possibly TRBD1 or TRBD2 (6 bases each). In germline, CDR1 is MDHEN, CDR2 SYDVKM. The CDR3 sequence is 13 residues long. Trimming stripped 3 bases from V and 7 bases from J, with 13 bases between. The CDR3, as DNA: TGTGCCAGCAGTTTCTTCCGGGGGCGAGAGCAGTACTTC. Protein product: CASSFFRGREQYF.

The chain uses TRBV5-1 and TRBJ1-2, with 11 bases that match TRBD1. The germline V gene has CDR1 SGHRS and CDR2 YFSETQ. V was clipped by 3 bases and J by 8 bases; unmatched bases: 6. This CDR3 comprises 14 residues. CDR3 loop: CASSSGQGAGGYTF. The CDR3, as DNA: TGCGCCAGCAGCTCCGGACAGGGGGCTGGAGGCTACACCTTC.

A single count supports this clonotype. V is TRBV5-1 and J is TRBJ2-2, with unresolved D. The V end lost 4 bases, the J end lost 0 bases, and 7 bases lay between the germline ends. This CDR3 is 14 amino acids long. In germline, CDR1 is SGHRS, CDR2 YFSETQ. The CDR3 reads CASSEVANTGELFF. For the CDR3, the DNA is TGCGCCAGCAGCGAAGTCGCGAACACCGGGGAGCTGTTTTTT.

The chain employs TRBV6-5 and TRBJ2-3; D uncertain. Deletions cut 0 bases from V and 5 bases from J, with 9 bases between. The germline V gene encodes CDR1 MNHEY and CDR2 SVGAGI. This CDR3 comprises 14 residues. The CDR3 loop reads CASSYSRGRDTQYF. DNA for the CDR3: TGTGCCAGCAGTTACTCTAGAGGAAGAGATACGCAGTATTTT.

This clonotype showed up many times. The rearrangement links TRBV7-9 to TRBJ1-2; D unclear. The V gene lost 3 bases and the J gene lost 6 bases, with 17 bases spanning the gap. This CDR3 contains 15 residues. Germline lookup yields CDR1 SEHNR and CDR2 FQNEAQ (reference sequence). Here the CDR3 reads CASSFGSPEVHGYTF. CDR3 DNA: TGTGCCAGCAGCTTCGGCTCCCCCGAGGTCCATGGCTACACCTTC.

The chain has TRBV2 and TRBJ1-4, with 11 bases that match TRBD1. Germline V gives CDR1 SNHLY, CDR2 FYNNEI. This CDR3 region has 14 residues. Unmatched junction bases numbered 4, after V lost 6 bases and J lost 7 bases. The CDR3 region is CASSAGTGGEKLFF. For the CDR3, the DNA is TGTGCCAGCAGCGCTGGGACAGGGGGTGAAAAACTGTTTTTT.

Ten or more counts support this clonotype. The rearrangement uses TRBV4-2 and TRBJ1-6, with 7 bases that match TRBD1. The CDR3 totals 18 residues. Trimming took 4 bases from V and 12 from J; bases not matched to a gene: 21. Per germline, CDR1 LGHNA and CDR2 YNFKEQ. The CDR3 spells CASSRAADRVGNSVPLHF. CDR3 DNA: TGTGCCAGCAGCCGCGCCGCAGACAGGGTTGGGAATTCGGTACCCCTCCACTTT.

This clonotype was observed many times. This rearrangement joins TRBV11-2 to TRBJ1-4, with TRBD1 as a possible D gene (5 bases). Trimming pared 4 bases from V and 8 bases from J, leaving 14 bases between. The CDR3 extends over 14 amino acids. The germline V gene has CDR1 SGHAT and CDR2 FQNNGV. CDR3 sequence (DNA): TGTGCCAGCAGCTCTCAGGGATGGAGCGAAAAACTGTTTTTT. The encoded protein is CASSSQGWSEKLFF.

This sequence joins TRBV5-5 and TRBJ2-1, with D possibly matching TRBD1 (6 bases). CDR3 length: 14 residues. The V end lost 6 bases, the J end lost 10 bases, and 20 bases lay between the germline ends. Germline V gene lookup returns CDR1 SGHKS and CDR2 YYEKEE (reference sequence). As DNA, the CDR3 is TGTGCCAGCACCACACCCTCACAGGGCAGAGAGCAGTTCTTC. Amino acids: CASTTPSQGREQFF.

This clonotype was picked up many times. The CDR3 is CASSRENTNTDTQYF. The CDR3 DNA reads TGTGCCAGCAGCCGTGAAAATACCAACACAGATACGCAGTATTTT. The chain combines TRBV5-6 with TRBJ2-3; unclear D gene. The germline V gene has CDR1 SGHDT and CDR2 YYEEEE. The CDR3 loop spans 15 amino acids. V was clipped by 4 bases and J by 2 bases, with 14 bases between them. Looking up the rest from reference TRBV5-6 and TRBJ2-3 gives the full variable domain: DAGVTQSPTHLIKTRGQQVTLRCSPKSGHDTVSWYQQALGQGPQFIFQYYEEEERQRGNFPDRFSGHQFPNYSSELNVNALLLGDSALYLCASSRENTNTDTQYFGPGTRLTVL.

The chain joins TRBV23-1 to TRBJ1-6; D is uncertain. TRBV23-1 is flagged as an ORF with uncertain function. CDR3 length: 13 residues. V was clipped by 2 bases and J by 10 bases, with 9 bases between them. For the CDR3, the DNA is TGCGCCAGCAGTCAAAACATTCGATCACCCCTCCACTTT. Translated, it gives CASSQNIRSPLHF.